This T cell receptor beta chain is drawn from a study of regulatory T cells in long-lasting Graves disease. Study-wide results and caveats: The study found TRBV28, TRBJ1-2 and TRBJ2-5 favored in persistent disease. Exclusively peripheral blood, rather than thyroid tissue, was studied.

Note on this clonotype: The antigen is unknown.

Trimming shortened V by 3 bases and J by 1 base, and 21 bases separated the two germline ends. Germline V gives CDR1 DFQATT, CDR2 SNEGSKA (reference sequence). The CDR3 totals 17 residues. Time point noted: newly diagnosed GD, antithyroid drugs for less than 3 months. After RNA was extracted from PBMCs, the TCR library was made from it. According to the study, TCR beta libraries were built with iRepertoire HTBI primers and CDR3-region Arm-PCR. Using its own MiXCR run on the multiplex PCR reads, TCRdb lists one record per CDR3 protein. This sample has hundreds of thousands of distinct CDR3 sequences, with approximately 15% found just once. Another study also made use of these data, one on T cells in Graves' hyperthyroidism and ophthalmopathy. This second report adds: Ophthalmopathy onset followed model prediction by a median approximately 5.9 months.

The sequencing here drew on peripheral blood mononuclear cells (PBMCs), taken at new diagnosis, from a patient treated with antithyroid drugs. The TCR sequence derives from a woman under 40 with Graves disease. The chain couples TRBV20-1 to TRBJ2-5; D possibly matches TRBD1 or TRBD2 (5 bases each). The CDR3 DNA sequence: TGCAGTGCTAGGAGACCGGGACCCCTTGGGCCCCAAGAGACCCAGTACTTC. It yields the protein CSARRPGPLGPQETQYF.